This T cell receptor beta chain was captured by sequencing in a study of shared clonotypes between healthy human individuals. The data were produced by immunoSEQ multiplex PCR, yet TCRdb's version contains in-frame clones alone and is incomplete. The sample holds over 2 million clones; around 93% are singletons and the top ten take roughly 0.34%. The sample consisted of naive CD4+ T cells from PBMCs. Subset specified: CD45RA+ positively selected. The source is a man aged 18 to 29 in good health. Some clones in this sample may be carry-over from other donors' samples.

The CDR3 DNA reads as TGTGCCAGCAGTCGGGGACTAGCGGGCGTTCCCTACAATGAGCAGTTCTTC. Translating gives CASSRGLAGVPYNEQFF. The J gene is TRBJ2-1, the V gene TRBV28; 12 bases agree with TRBD2. The CDR3 is 17 amino acids. Germline V lookup: CDR1 MDHEN, CDR2 SYDVKM. V shed 5 bases and J 2 bases; nucleotides not matched to a gene: 7. The variable domain in full, with the rest retrieved from reference TRBV28 and TRBJ2-1, is DVKVTQSSRYLVKRTGEKVFLECVQDMDHENMFWYRQDPGLGLRLIYFSYDVKMKEKGDIPEGYSVSREKKERFSLILESASTNQTSMYLCASSRGLAGVPYNEQFFGPGTRLTVL.